This T cell receptor (beta chain) came from a study of T cells in Graves' hyperthyroidism and ophthalmopathy. Study observations and caveats: Blood shared most expanded thyroid clonotypes above 0.001.

Cells are PBMCs isolated from 9 to 10 ml of fresh blood. This clonotype was detected many times. Antigen specificity is unknown. TCR beta CDR3 sequences were amplified from RNA transcripts. TCR CDR3 regions were first amplified by RT-PCR with HTBI primers. From the multiplex PCR reads, TCRdb called clonotypes with MiXCR, one entry per CDR3 protein. Found here are 300,000 to 450,000 distinct CDR3 sequences, more than 11% of them singletons; the top ten hold more than 9.5%. The TCR sequence derives from an older woman with Graves' hyperthyroidism. Specimen: blood.

The CDR3 DNA sequence: TGTGCCAGCAGCTACCTCGGGACACCTGTAGAGACCCAGTACTTC. The encoded protein is CASSYLGTPVETQYF. This chain connects TRBV7-9 to TRBJ2-5; a possible D gene is TRBD1 (6 bases). V lost 4 bases and J lost 4, with 16 bases in between. This CDR3 comprises 15 residues. Germline values: CDR1 SEHNR, CDR2 FQNEAQ (reference sequence).